This TCR beta chain appears in the sequencing data of a study of blood T cell repertoires in COVID-19. As processed by the authors: Amplifying reference gene primers gave estimates of nucleated cell counts. Produced via immunoSEQ multiplex PCR; TCRdb's table is partial and in-frame only. D and trimming were read from the DNA, whereas the V and J calls and clone size are those reported in that table. This table has hundreds of thousands of clones, around 84% appearing once. Sequenced material: PBMCs or T cells enriched from blood (not recorded which). The receptor was isolated from a woman aged 45 to 65 who had recovered from COVID-19.

The CDR3 loop is CATWESRAPDTQYF. The CDR3 nucleotides are TGTGCCACCTGGGAGTCGCGGGCCCCGGATACGCAGTATTTT. This sequence joins TRBV28 and TRBJ2-3; D is possibly TRBD2 (5 bases). The CDR3 covers 14 residues. V was cut by 10 bases and J by 6 bases, with 20 bases left in between. Germline V gene lookup returns CDR1 MDHEN and CDR2 SYDVKM.